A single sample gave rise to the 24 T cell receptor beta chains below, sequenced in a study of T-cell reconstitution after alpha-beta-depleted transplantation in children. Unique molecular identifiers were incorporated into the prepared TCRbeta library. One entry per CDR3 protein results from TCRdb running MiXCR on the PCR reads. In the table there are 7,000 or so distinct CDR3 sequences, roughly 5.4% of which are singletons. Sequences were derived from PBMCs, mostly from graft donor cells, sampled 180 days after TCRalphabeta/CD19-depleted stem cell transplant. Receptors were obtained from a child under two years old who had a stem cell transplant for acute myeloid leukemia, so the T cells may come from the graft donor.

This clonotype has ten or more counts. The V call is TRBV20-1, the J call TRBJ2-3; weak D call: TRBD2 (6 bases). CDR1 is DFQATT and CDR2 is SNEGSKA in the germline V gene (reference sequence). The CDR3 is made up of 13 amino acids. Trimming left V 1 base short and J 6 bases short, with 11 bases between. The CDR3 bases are TGCAGTGCTAGAGTATCGGGGGTGGATACGCAGTATTTT. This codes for CSARVSGVDTQYF.

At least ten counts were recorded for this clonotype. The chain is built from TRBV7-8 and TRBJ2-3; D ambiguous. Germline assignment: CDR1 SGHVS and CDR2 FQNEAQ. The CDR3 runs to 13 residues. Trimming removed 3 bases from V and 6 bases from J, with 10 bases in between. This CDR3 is CASSFAPGDTQYF. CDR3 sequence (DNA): TGTGCCAGCAGCTTCGCCCCGGGCGATACGCAGTATTTT.

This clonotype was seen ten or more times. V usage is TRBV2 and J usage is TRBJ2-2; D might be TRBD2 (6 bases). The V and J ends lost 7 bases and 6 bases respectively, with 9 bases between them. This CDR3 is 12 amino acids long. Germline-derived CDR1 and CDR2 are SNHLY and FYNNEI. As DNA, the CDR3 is TGTGCCAGCACCTCGGGGGCCGGGGAGCTGTTTTTT. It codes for CASTSGAGELFF.

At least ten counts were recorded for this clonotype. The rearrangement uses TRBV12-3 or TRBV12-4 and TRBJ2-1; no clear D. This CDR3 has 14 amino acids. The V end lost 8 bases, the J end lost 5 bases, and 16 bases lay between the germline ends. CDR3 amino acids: CASPRESRNNEQFF. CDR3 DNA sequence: TGTGCCAGCCCGAGAGAGAGCAGAAACAATGAGCAGTTCTTC.

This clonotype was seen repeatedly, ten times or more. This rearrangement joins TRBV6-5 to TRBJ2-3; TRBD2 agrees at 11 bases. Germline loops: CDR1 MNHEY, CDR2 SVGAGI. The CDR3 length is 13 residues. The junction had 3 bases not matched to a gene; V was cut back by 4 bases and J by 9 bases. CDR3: CASSFRTSGTQYF. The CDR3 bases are TGTGCCAGCAGTTTCCGGACTAGCGGGACGCAGTATTTT.

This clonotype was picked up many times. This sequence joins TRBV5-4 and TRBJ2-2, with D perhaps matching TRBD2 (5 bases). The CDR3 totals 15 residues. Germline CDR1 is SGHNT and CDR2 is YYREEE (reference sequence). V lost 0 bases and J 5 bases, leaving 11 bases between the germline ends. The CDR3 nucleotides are TGTGCCAGCAGCTTGGGGACTGTGGGAACCGGGGAGCTGTTTTTT. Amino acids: CASSLGTVGTGELFF.

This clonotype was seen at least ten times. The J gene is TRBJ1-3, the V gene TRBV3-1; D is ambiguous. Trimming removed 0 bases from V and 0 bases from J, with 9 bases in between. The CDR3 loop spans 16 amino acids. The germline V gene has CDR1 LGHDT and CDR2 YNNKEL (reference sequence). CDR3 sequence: CASSQEGRGSGNTIYF. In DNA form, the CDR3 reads TGTGCCAGCAGCCAAGAAGGACGAGGCTCTGGAAACACCATATATTTT.

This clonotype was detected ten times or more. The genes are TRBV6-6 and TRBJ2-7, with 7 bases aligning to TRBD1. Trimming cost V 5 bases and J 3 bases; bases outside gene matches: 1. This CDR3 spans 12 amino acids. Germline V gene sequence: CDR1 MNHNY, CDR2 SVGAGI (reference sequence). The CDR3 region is CASSGDSYEQYF. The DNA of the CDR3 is TGTGCCAGCAGTGGGGACAGCTACGAGCAGTACTTC.

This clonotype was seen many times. The CDR3 DNA follows: TGCAGTGCTGGGACAGGGTTCAATGAGCAGTTCTTC. The encoded protein is CSAGTGFNEQFF. The V call is TRBV20-1, the J call TRBJ2-1; 9 positions agree with TRBD1. V lost 5 bases, J lost 6 bases, and 2 bases stayed unmatched. Germline CDR1 and CDR2: DFQATT and SNEGSKA (reference sequence). The CDR3 has 12 residues.

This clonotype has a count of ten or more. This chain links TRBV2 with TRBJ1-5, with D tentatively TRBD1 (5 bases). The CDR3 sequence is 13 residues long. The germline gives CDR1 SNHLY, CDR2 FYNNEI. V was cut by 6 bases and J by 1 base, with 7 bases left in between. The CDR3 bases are TGTGCCAGCAGCCGGGACAGCAATCAGCCCCAGCATTTT. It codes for CASSRDSNQPQHF.

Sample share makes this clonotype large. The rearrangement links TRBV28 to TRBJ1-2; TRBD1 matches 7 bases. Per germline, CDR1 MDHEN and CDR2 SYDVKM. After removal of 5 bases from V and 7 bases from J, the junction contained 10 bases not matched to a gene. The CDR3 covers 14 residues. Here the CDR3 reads CASSPRVRGGGYTF. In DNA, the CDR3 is TGTGCCAGCAGTCCCCGTGTCAGGGGGGGTGGCTACACCTTC.

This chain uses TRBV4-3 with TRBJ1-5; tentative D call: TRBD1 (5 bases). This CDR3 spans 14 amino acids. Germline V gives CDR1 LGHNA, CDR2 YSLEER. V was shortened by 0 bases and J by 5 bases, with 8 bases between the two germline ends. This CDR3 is CASSQDRADQPQHF. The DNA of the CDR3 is TGCGCCAGCAGCCAAGACAGGGCAGATCAGCCCCAGCATTTT.

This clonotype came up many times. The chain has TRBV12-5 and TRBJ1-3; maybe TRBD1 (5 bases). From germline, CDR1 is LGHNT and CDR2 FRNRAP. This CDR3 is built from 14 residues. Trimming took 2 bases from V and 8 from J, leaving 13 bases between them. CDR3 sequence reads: CASGLRDEAHTIYF. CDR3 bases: TGTGCTAGTGGTTTGAGGGACGAGGCGCACACCATATATTTT. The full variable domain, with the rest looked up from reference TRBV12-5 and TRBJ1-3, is DARVTQTPRHKVTEMGQEVTMRCQPILGHNTVFWYRQTMMQGLELLAYFRNRAPLDDSGMPKDRFSAEMPDATLATLKIQPSEPRDSAVYFCASGLRDEAHTIYFGEGSWLTVV.

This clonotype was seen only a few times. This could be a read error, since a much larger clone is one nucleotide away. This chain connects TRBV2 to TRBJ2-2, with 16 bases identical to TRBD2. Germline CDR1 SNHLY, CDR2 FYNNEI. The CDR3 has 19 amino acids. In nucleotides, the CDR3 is TGTACCAGCAGTCCAAGGGGGACTAGCGGGAGGGCCGGCACCGGGGAGCTGTTTTTT. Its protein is CTSSPRGTSGRAGTGELFF.

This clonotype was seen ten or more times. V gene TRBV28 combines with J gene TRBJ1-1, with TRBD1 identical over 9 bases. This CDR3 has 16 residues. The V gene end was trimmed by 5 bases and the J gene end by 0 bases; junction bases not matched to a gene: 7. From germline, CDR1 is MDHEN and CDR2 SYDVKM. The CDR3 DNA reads TGTGCCAGCAGTCCGGGGAGACAGGGGGTGAACACTGAAGCTTTCTTT. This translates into CASSPGRQGVNTEAFF.

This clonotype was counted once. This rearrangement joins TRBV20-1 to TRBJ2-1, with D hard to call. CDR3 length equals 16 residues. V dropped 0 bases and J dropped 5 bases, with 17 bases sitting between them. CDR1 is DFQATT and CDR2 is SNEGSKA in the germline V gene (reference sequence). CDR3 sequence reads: CSARDSRGSNHNEQFF. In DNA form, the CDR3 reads TGCAGTGCTAGAGATTCCCGTGGAAGCAACCACAATGAGCAGTTCTTC.

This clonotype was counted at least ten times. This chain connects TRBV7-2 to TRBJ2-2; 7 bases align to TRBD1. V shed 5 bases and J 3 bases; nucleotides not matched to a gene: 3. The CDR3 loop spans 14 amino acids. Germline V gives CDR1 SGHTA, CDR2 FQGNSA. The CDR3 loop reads CASSPDRDTGELFF. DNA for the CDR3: TGTGCCAGCAGCCCCGACAGGGACACCGGGGAGCTGTTTTTT. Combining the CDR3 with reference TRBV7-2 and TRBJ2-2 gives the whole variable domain GAGVSQSPSNKVTEKGKDVELRCDPISGHTALYWYRQSLGQGLEFLIYFQGNSAPDKSGLPSDRFSAERTGGSVSTLTIQRTQQEDSAVYLCASSPDRDTGELFFGEGSRLTVL.

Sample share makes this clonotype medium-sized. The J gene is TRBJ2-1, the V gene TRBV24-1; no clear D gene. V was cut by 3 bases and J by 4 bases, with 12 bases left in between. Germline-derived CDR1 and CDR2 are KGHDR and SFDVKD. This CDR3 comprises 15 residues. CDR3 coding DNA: TGTGCCACCAGTGATCCCACGGGTCGATACAATGAGCAGTTCTTC. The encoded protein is CATSDPTGRYNEQFF.

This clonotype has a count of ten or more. The CDR3 sequence is CASSERQGGASYEQYF. CDR3 nucleotide sequence: TGCGCCAGCAGTGAACGACAGGGGGGGGCTTCCTACGAGCAGTACTTC. The V gene is TRBV10-1, the J gene TRBJ2-7; 9 nucleotides align to TRBD1. J gave up 1 base and V 3 bases, and 7 bases lay outside the gene matches. The CDR3 loop spans 16 amino acids. Germline V gene lookup returns CDR1 WNHNN and CDR2 SYGVQD (reference sequence).

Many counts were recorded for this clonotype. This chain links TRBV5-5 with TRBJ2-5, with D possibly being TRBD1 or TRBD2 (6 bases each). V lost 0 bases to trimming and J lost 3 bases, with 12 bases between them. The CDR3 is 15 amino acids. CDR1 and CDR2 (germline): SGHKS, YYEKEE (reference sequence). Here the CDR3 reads CASSLAPGAEETQYF. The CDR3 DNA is TGTGCCAGCAGCTTGGCGCCGGGGGCCGAAGAGACCCAGTACTTC.

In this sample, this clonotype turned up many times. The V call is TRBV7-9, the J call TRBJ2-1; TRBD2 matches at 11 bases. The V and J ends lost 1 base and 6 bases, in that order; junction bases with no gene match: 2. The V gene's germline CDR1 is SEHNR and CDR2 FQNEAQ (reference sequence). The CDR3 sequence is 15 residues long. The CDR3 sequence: CASSLGLAGPNEQFF. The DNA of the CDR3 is TGTGCCAGCAGCTTAGGACTAGCGGGACCCAATGAGCAGTTCTTC.

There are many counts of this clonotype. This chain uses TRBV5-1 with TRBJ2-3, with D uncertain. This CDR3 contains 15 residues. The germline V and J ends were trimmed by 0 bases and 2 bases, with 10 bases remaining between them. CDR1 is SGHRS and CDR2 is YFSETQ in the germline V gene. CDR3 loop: CASSLEPSHTDTQYF. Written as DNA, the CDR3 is TGCGCCAGCAGCTTGGAGCCTTCACACACAGATACGCAGTATTTT.

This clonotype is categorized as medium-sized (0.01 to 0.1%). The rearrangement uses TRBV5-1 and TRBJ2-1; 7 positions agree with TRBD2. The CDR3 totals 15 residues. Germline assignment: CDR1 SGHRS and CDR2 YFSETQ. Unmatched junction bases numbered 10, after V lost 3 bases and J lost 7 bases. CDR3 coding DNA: TGCGCCAGCAGCTCGCAGGGCGGGAGTACGAATGAGCAGTTCTTC. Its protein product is CASSSQGGSTNEQFF.

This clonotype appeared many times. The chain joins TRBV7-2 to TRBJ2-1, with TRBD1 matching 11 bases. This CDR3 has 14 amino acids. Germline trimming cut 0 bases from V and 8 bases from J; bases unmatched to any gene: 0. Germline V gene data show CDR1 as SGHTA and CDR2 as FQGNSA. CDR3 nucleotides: TGTGCCAGCAGCTTAGCGGGACAGGGGGATGAGCAGTTCTTC. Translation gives CASSLAGQGDEQFF.